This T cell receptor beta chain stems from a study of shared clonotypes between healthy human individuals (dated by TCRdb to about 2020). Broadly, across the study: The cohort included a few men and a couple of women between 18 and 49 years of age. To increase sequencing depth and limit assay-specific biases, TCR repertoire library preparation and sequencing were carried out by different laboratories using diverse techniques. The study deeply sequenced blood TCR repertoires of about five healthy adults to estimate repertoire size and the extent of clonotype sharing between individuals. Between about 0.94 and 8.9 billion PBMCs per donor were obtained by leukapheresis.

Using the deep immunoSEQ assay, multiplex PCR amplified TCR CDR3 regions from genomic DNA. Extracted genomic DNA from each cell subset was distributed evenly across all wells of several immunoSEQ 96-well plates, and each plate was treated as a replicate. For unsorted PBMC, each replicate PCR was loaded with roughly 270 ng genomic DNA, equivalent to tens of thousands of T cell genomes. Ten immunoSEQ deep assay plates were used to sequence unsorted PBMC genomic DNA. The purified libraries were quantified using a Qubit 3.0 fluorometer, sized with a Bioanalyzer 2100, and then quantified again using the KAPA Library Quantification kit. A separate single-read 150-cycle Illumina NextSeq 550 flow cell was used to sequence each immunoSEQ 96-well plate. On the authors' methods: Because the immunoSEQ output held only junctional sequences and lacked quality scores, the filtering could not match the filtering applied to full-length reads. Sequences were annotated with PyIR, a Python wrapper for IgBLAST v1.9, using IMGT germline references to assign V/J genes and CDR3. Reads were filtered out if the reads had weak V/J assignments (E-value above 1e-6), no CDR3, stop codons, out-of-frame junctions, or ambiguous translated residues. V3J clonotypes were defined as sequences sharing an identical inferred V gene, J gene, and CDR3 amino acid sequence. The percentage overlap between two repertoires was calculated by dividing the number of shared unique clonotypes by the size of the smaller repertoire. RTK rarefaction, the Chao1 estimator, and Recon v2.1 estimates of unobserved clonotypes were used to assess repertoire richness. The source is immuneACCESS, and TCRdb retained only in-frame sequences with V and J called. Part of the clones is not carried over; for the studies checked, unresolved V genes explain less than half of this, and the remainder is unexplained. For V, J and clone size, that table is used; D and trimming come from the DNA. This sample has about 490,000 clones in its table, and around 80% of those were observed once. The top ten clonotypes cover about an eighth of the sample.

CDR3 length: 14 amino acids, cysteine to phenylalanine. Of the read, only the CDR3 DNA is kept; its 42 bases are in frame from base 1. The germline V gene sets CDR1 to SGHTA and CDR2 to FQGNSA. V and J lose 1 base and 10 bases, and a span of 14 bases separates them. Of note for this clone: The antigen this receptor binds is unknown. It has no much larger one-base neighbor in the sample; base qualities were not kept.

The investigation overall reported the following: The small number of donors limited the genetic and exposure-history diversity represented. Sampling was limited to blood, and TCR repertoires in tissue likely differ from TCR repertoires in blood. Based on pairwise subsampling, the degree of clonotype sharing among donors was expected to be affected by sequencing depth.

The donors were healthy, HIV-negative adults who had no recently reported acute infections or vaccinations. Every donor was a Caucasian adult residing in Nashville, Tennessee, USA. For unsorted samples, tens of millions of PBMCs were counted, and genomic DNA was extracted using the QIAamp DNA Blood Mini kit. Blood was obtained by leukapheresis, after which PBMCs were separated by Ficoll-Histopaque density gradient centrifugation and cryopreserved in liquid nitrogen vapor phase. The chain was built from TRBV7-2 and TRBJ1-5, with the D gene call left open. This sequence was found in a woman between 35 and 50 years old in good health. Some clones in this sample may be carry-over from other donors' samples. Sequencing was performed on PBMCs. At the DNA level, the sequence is TGTGCCAGCAGCTTAGGGGCAGCCTCGGGACCCCAGCATTTT. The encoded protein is CASSLGAASGPQHF.